Each of the 21 T cell receptor beta chains below was sequenced from the same sample in a study of spatial heterogeneity in lung cancer. TCRdb reanalysed the 5' RACE reads using MiXCR and keeps one entry per CDR3 protein. The top ten clones hold 6.2% of a sample with about 80,000 distinct CDR3 sequences, 15% to 25% of them seen once. Regarding time point: sample taken at primary tumor resection. Sequencing covered unsorted whole RNA taken from tumor, nontumor lung or frozen PBMC. The sequencing used PBMCs, collected at surgery. Receptor source: a male donor with early-stage non-small cell lung cancer.

This clonotype was seen at least ten times. The chain recombines TRBV2 with TRBJ1-2; 7 bases align to TRBD1. Germline V gene lookup returns CDR1 SNHLY and CDR2 FYNNEI. CDR3 length: 14 amino acids. The V gene end was trimmed by 1 base and the J gene end by 4 bases; junction bases not matched to a gene: 3. CDR3 sequence reads: CASSEGGQVYGYTF. DNA of the CDR3: TGTGCCAGCAGTGAAGGTGGACAGGTCTATGGCTACACCTTC.

This clonotype was counted only a few times. V and J are TRBV4-1 and TRBJ1-1; no firm D call. The germline V and J ends were trimmed by 0 bases and 1 base, with 9 bases remaining between them. The CDR3 sequence is 15 residues long. Per germline, CDR1 MGHRA and CDR2 YSYEKL. The CDR3 spells CASSQDGRGNTEAFF. In DNA form, the CDR3 reads TGCGCCAGCAGCCAAGATGGGAGAGGGAACACTGAAGCTTTCTTT.

The genes are TRBV5-6 and TRBJ2-6, with TRBD1 matching over 7 bases. The CDR3 loop spans 15 amino acids. In germline, CDR1 is SGHDT, CDR2 YYEEEE. Trimming removed 4 bases from V and 9 bases from J; junction bases left unmatched: 10. CDR3 bases: TGTGCCAGCAGCCCCACAGGGGCGGTCGACAACGTCCTGACTTTC. This translates into CASSPTGAVDNVLTF.

V usage is TRBV5-1 and J usage is TRBJ2-7; 7 bases are shared with TRBD2. V was pared by 1 base and J by 4 bases, with 11 bases of the junction left unmatched. The germline V gene encodes CDR1 SGHRS and CDR2 YFSETQ. CDR3 length equals 16 residues. The CDR3 DNA is TGCGCCAGCAGCTTGTCTACAACGGGAGGAAGGTACGAGCAGTACTTC. It codes for CASSLSTTGGRYEQYF.

There are a few counts of this clonotype. The CDR3 is CASSTLGADTQYF. For the CDR3, the DNA is TGTGCCAGCAGTACCCTCGGGGCAGATACGCAGTATTTT. V and J are TRBV6-2 or TRBV6-3 and TRBJ2-3; D is perhaps TRBD2 (5 bases). CDR1 and CDR2 from the germline V gene are MNHEY and SVGEGT. V lost 5 bases and J 4 bases, leaving 10 bases between the germline ends. This CDR3 is built from 13 residues.

This clonotype was seen a few times. Mismatch with germline at one junction end may stem from a read error. V and J are TRBV12-3 or TRBV12-4 and TRBJ2-7, with 9 bases fitting TRBD1. The CDR3 is made up of 14 amino acids. CDR3 DNA: TGTGCCAGCAGCTCGAGGCACGGGACAGGGACTTCGGACTTC. Its protein product is CASSSRHGTGTSDF.

The chain employs TRBV29-1 and TRBJ2-3; TRBD2 matches 7 bases. J lost 2 bases, V lost 7 bases, and 9 bases had no gene match. The germline V gene has CDR1 SQVTM and CDR2 ANQGSEA. This CDR3 region has 14 residues. CDR3 bases: TGCAGCGCCGCTCCGGGACTAATCACAGATACGCAGTATTTT. It specifies CSAAPGLITDTQYF.

The chain couples TRBV12-3 or TRBV12-4 to TRBJ2-3; a weak D match, TRBD2 (5 bases). With 7 bases removed from V and 1 base from J, the gap between germline ends came to 12 bases. CDR3 length: 14 residues. As DNA, the CDR3 is TGTGCCAGCACTCCACTAGTCGGCACAGATACGCAGTATTTT. Encoded protein: CASTPLVGTDTQYF.

This clonotype has a count of ten or more. The DNA for the CDR3 is TGTGCCAGCAGTTTACTGGCAGGGTCGCCCTACTTC. Amino acids: CASSLLAGSPYF. This sequence joins TRBV28 and TRBJ2-7; D may be TRBD1 (5 bases). Germline CDR1 reads MDHEN; CDR2 reads SYDVKM. The CDR3 covers 12 residues. Between the trimmed V and J ends, which lost 2 bases and 13 bases, there was a span of 15 bases.

This clonotype occurred many times. The chain couples TRBV21-1 to TRBJ2-2. TRBV21-1 is a recognized pseudogene. The CDR3 has 16 residues. The CDR3 coding sequence is TGTGCCAGCAGCACCCCGGGACTAGCGTCCACCGGGGAGCTGTTTTTT. It translates to CASSTPGLASTGELFF.

This clonotype was seen ten or more times. V and J are TRBV28 and TRBJ2-3; TRBD1 is a possible D gene (6 bases). Germline loops: CDR1 MDHEN, CDR2 SYDVKM. This CDR3 contains 13 residues. V lost 7 bases and J 6 bases, leaving 14 bases between the germline ends. In nucleotides, the CDR3 is TGTGCCAGCACCACAGGGCAAATTGATACGCAGTATTTT. This gives the protein CASTTGQIDTQYF.

The V and J genes are TRBV5-1 and TRBJ2-2; possible D gene TRBD1, 6 bases. Germline loops: CDR1 SGHRS, CDR2 YFSETQ. V dropped 2 bases and J dropped 5 bases, with 19 bases sitting between them. This CDR3 comprises 17 residues. CDR3 bases: TGCGCCAGCAGCTTCTACCCAGGGGAAATGGGAACCGGGGAGCTGTTTTTT. Encoded protein: CASSFYPGEMGTGELFF.

This chain uses TRBV18 with TRBJ2-1; 12 bases are a match to TRBD2. Trimming at V came to 0 bases and at J to 9 bases, leaving 6 bases not matched to a gene. CDR1 and CDR2 (germline): KGHSH, LQKENI. The length of the CDR3 is 16 residues. The CDR3 bases are TGTGCCAGCTCACCACCGTCTAGCGGGGGGGTTGGTGAGCAGTTCTTC. Translating it yields CASSPPSSGGVGEQFF.

This clonotype was detected many times. This sequence joins TRBV6-1 and TRBJ1-2; D remains ambiguous. Trimming took off 2 bases at V and 0 bases at J, with 13 bases between the two ends. Germline-derived CDR1 and CDR2 are MNHNS and SASEGT. The CDR3 totals 16 residues. The CDR3 DNA reads TGTGCCAGCAGTGAATCACTTGGCAGAGCTAACTATGGCTACACCTTC. This gives the protein CASSESLGRANYGYTF.

This clonotype was found many times. This rearrangement joins TRBV4-2 to TRBJ1-1; 8 bases are a match to TRBD1. The CDR3 runs to 16 residues. CDR1 and CDR2 (germline): LGHNA, YNFKEQ. The V gene end was trimmed by 1 base and the J gene end by 5 bases; junction bases not matched to a gene: 9. This CDR3 reads CASSQGQGLTQTEAFF. The CDR3 bases are TGTGCCAGCAGCCAAGGACAGGGGCTAACCCAAACTGAAGCTTTCTTT.

This clonotype occurred many times. The chain recombines TRBV7-2 with TRBJ1-5; D remains unclear. CDR1 is SGHTA, CDR2 FQGNSA, per germline. The CDR3 has 13 amino acids. The V end lost 0 bases, the J end lost 4 bases, and 4 bases lay between the germline ends. The CDR3 coding sequence is TGTGCCAGCAGCTTAGCCGAAAATCAGCCCCAGCATTTT. Translating gives CASSLAENQPQHF.

This clonotype showed up just a few times. The chain links TRBV20-1 to TRBJ2-3, with 11 nucleotides matching TRBD2. V was pared by 3 bases and J by 4 bases, with 12 bases of the junction left unmatched. CDR1 and CDR2 from the germline V gene are DFQATT and SNEGSKA (reference sequence). The CDR3 extends over 17 amino acids. This CDR3 reads CSASPFTGTSGSDTQYF. DNA for the CDR3: TGCAGTGCTAGCCCATTTACCGGGACTAGCGGTTCAGATACGCAGTATTTT.

This clonotype came up a few times. The rearrangement joins TRBV3-1 to TRBJ1-6; D gene ambiguous. The ends were cut back, 4 bases at V and 0 bases at J, with 10 bases in the middle. From germline, CDR1 is LGHDT and CDR2 YNNKEL (reference sequence). This CDR3 has 16 residues. CDR3 bases: TGTGCCAGCAGCCCCCAGGCATTCTCCTATAATTCACCCCTCCACTTT. Translation: CASSPQAFSYNSPLHF.

The chain has TRBV7-3 and TRBJ2-3, with D hard to call. Germline V lookup: CDR1 SGHTA, CDR2 FQGTGA. Trimming removed 1 base at V and 1 base at J, with 9 bases between. The CDR3 is 15 residues long. CDR3 DNA sequence: TGTGCCAGCAGCTTAAATGTTGGGGGCACAGATACGCAGTATTTT. As protein: CASSLNVGGTDTQYF. The full variable domain, with the rest looked up from reference TRBV7-3 and TRBJ2-3, is GAGVSQTPSNKVTEKGKYVELRCDPISGHTALYWYRQSLGQGPEFLIYFQGTGAADDSGLPNDRFFAVRPEGSVSTLKIQRTERGDSAVYLCASSLNVGGTDTQYFGPGTRLTVL.

This clonotype was counted only a few times. V gene TRBV27 combines with J gene TRBJ2-1, with TRBD1 as a possible D gene (6 bases). Germline CDR1 MNHEY, CDR2 SMNVEV (reference sequence). V lost 0 bases to trimming and J lost 0 bases, with 18 bases between them. This CDR3 has 19 residues. In DNA form, the CDR3 reads TGTGCCAGCAGTTTATCGCCGTTCGGGACACTGAGCTCCTACAATGAGCAGTTCTTC. Translating it yields CASSLSPFGTLSSYNEQFF.

V and J are TRBV4-1 and TRBJ2-1; weak D call: TRBD2 (5 bases). The CDR3 sequence is 15 residues long. Trimming removed 3 bases at V and 4 bases at J, with 13 bases between. From germline, CDR1 is MGHRA and CDR2 YSYEKL. The CDR3: CASSQSGSVYNEQFF. The CDR3 nucleotides are TGCGCCAGCAGCCAGTCGGGTAGCGTTTACAATGAGCAGTTCTTC.